Listed below are T cell receptor beta chains from one sample, sequenced in a study of blood T cells in healthy people across ages. Via MiXCR, TCRdb re-called the 5' RACE reads, giving one row per CDR3 protein. Here the sample spans approximately 1.5 million distinct CDR3 sequences, approximately 43% being singletons. Sequenced material: blood. These receptors were taken from a woman under 30 in good health. The CDR3 runs from the conserved cysteine through the conserved F or W. D genes are given only for firm matches. Some rows mark clone size as missing; the rest say once, few, many or name a class of expanded clone.

TRBV6-2/TRBV6-3,NA,TRBD2,TRBJ2-7,CASTPPGLVHEQYF,TGTGCCAGCACTCCCCCCGGACTAGTCCACGAGCAGTACTTC
TRBV25-1,NA,NA,TRBJ2-3,CASSEPRGSTDTQYF,TGTGCCAGCAGTGAACCGAGGGGTAGCACAGATACGCAGTATTTT
TRBV7-3,few,NA,TRBJ2-1,CASSPSHSSLNEQFF,TGTGCCAGCAGCCCTTCTCATAGCTCCCTCAATGAGCAGTTCTTC
TRBV24-1,NA,NA,TRBJ1-2,CATSDAGRAYGYTF,TGTGCCACCAGTGACGCCGGGAGGGCCTATGGCTACACCTTC
TRBV29-1,few,TRBD1,TRBJ1-2,CSVSSGTGYGDTF,TGCAGCGTTTCGTCCGGGACAGGGTACGGTGACACCTTC
TRBV6-1,NA,NA,TRBJ1-2,CATFSAANYGYTF,TGTGCCACCTTCAGCGCGGCTAACTATGGCTACACCTTC
TRBV6-1,few,NA,TRBJ1-5,CASSEALGTISNQPQHF,TGTGCCAGCAGTGAAGCGCTAGGCACTATTAGCAATCAGCCCCAGCATTTT
TRBV9,NA,NA,TRBJ1-5,CASSVGIAGPQHF,TGTGCCAGCAGCGTAGGCATCGCAGGGCCCCAGCATTTT
TRBV6-2/TRBV6-3,NA,NA,TRBJ2-7,CASSRMGSYEQYF,TGTGCCAGCAGTCGTATGGGTTCCTACGAGCAGTACTTC
TRBV4-3,few,NA,TRBJ2-1,CASSQDWLNQGNEQFF,TGCGCCAGCAGCCAAGATTGGCTAAACCAGGGGAATGAGCAGTTCTTC
TRBV2,NA,NA,TRBJ1-2,CASSEAGRIYGYTF,TGTGCCAGCAGTGAAGCCGGGAGAATCTATGGCTACACCTTC
TRBV6-5,NA,TRBD1,TRBJ2-1,CASSRDRGYEQFF,TGTGCCAGCTCCCGGGACAGGGGCTATGAGCAGTTCTTC
TRBV20-1,NA,NA,TRBJ1-2,CSARDGLGYGYTF,TGCAGTGCTAGAGATGGACTCGGGTATGGCTACACCTTC
TRBV3-1,NA,TRBD1,TRBJ2-6,CASSPLPGQGAITGANVLTF,TGTGCCAGCAGCCCCTTACCGGGACAGGGGGCGATTACTGGGGCCAACGTCCTGACTTTC
TRBV7-2,few,NA,TRBJ2-7,CASSFFDNSYNEQYF,TGTGCCAGCAGCTTCTTTGATAACTCCTACAATGAGCAGTACTTC
TRBV7-6,few,TRBD1,TRBJ1-5,CASSSGQGDYSNQPQHF,TGTGCCAGCAGCTCGGGACAGGGGGATTATAGCAATCAGCCCCAGCATTTT
TRBV6-5,NA,NA,TRBJ1-2,CASSPRGAHLFGYTF,TGTGCCAGCAGCCCACGGGGGGCGCATCTATTTGGCTACACCTTC
TRBV12-3/TRBV12-4,many,NA,TRBJ2-1,CASSLRPSYNEQFF,TGTGCCAGCAGTTTACGACCATCCTACAATGAGCAGTTCTTC
TRBV12-3/TRBV12-4,few,NA,TRBJ1-5,CASSLSPQPQHF,TGTGCCAGCAGTTTGAGTCCCCAGCCCCAGCATTTT
TRBV6-1,NA,NA,TRBJ1-1,CASRVMNTEAFF,TGTGCCAGCAGGGTAATGAACACTGAAGCTTTCTTT
TRBV29-1,NA,NA,TRBJ1-2,CSVERGGYTF,TGCAGCGTTGAGAGGGGTGGCTACACCTTC
TRBV2,NA,TRBD2,TRBJ2-7,CASRTTSGSPAEQYF,TGTGCCAGCAGGACAACTAGCGGGAGCCCAGCCGAGCAGTACTTC
TRBV29-1,few,NA,TRBJ2-2,CSVDSSHGELFF,TGCAGCGTTGACAGTTCTCACGGGGAGCTGTTTTTT
TRBV4-2,NA,TRBD2,TRBJ2-1,CASSSRGLANEQFF,TGTGCCAGCAGCTCTCGTGGACTAGCCAATGAGCAGTTCTTC
TRBV6-1,NA,NA,TRBJ1-1,CASMVSPNTEAFF,TGTGCCAGCATGGTTTCCCCGAACACTGAAGCTTTCTTT
TRBV30,NA,TRBD1,TRBJ1-5,CAWSQGQGNQPQHF,TGTGCCTGGAGCCAGGGACAGGGTAACCAGCCCCAGCATTTT
TRBV10-3,NA,NA,TRBJ1-2,CAIRESREKGYGYTF,TGTGCCATCAGAGAGTCGCGGGAGAAAGGCTATGGCTACACCTTC
TRBV5-1,few,TRBD1,TRBJ1-2,CASSLFPGQARGYTF,TGCGCCAGCAGCTTATTCCCTGGACAGGCGCGGGGCTACACCTTC
TRBV20-1,NA,TRBD1,TRBJ2-1,CSAFSMGQGAREQFF,TGCAGTGCTTTCTCTATGGGACAGGGGGCGCGCGAGCAGTTCTTC
TRBV3-1,NA,TRBD2,TRBJ2-7,CASSLRLADKRYEQYF,TGTGCCAGCAGCCTGAGACTAGCGGATAAAAGGTACGAGCAGTACTTC
TRBV12-3/TRBV12-4,NA,TRBD1,TRBJ1-4,CASSRRTGMDEKLFF,TGTGCCAGCAGCCGGCGGACAGGGATGGATGAAAAACTGTTTTTT
TRBV6-2/TRBV6-3,few,NA,TRBJ2-4,CASSYAYRAENIQYF,TGTGCCAGCAGTTACGCGTACAGGGCCGAAAACATTCAGTACTTC
TRBV20-1,few,NA,TRBJ2-5,CSARGVVGETQYF,TGCAGTGCTAGAGGCGTCGTCGGAGAGACCCAGTACTTC